This T cell receptor beta chain emerged from a study of neoadjuvant anti-PD-1 for oral cavity cancer (dated by TCRdb to the early 2020s). Study-level background: Patients mostly received three to four biweekly doses of nivolumab at 3 mg/kg before curative-intent surgical resection. Responders were defined as patients with complete response, partial response or stable disease by RECIST 1.1; non-responders were defined as patients with progression. For patients who did not progress, a fourth nivolumab dose was given around day 43, followed by definitive surgical resection on days 50-56. The parent correlative cohort had around 11 patients and a response rate of 30% to 35%.

Study-level results and caveats: Higher pretreatment blood Treg/Th17 ratios correlated with higher pretreatment blood TCRbeta clonality and lower post-treatment tumor TCRbeta clonality. TCR analyses included only a few patients per response group, and the authors called for larger cohorts for validation. Greater tumor shrinkage was correlated with larger post-treatment sizes of preexisting intratumoral clones, suggesting that expansion of preexisting clones contributed to response.

Taken with the paper, the label for time point translates to: after neoadjuvant nivolumab, at surgical resection. Patients had been newly diagnosed with stage II-IVA oral cavity squamous cell carcinoma, and no prior systemic or radiation treatment had been given to the patients. The cohort was made up of patients with locally advanced, HPV-negative oral cavity squamous cell carcinoma. The samples were drawn from a longitudinal correlative study tied to a single-arm phase II trial testing neoadjuvant nivolumab in oral cavity squamous cell carcinoma. Subject-matched pre- and post-treatment PBMCs and tumors from three responders and three non-responders underwent genomic DNA-based TCRbeta sequencing. The Maxwell RSC DNA from Tissue kit was used to isolate genomic DNA from tumor tissue. As for this clone: Its target antigen remains unknown. Base qualities were left out, and no much larger clone turns up one base away.

Tumor libraries used mostly 4.8 ug of input genomic DNA for survey sequencing, with two replicates per sample. The immunoSEQ hsTCRbeta kit was used to prepare TCRbeta libraries according to the manufacturer's instructions. The finished libraries were brought together in one pool at approximately 3 nM, which was then read using an Illumina NovaSeq 6000 S4 flow cell. Turning to the authors' computational methods: The immunoSEQ Analyzer handled quality control and preprocessing of the raw data. The analysis was limited to productive rearrangements, and each clonotype was defined by a unique CDR3 amino acid sequence. Repertoire clonality was estimated as the Gini-Simpson index, computed with the R package tcR. Student's t test was used to compare Gini indices, while Pearson correlation assessed associations with tumor size change. TCRdb carries this immuneACCESS record with in-frame sequences only. Its versions omit some clonotypes, under half of them owing to an unresolved V gene in the studies checked, with the rest unexplained. V and J calls and clone size come straight from that table; D and trimming were deduced from the DNA. The sample table contains about 24,000 clones; only one count was recorded for approximately 26% of them. The ten largest clones capture about 16% of the sample.

V trim: 8 bases; J trim: 0 bases; unmatched bases: 7. CDR1 GTSNPN and CDR2 SVGIG are derived from the germline V gene (reference sequence). From its cysteine to its phenylalanine, the CDR3 spans 14 amino acids. The DNA shown is the 42-base CDR3, in frame from base 1. This sequence originates from a person aged 35-79 years with oral cavity squamous cell carcinoma. The rearranged chain carries TRBV30 and TRBJ2-3; 8 bases in between match TRBD2. Here the sequenced sample was tumor tissue, taken after nivolumab (anti-PD-1) treatment. The CDR3: CATSPSGSTDTQYF. Read as DNA, the sequence is TGTGCCACCTCTCCTAGCGGGAGCACAGATACGCAGTATTTT.